Below are 20 T cell receptor beta chains sequenced from a single sample in a study. TCRdb fed the 5' RACE reads into MiXCR, producing one record per CDR3 protein. The table includes 35,000 to 50,000 distinct CDR3 sequences, approximately 30% detected once. Input material: tumor-infiltrating memory CD4+ T cells sorted from the breast tumor. The subset: memory CD4+ T cells, CD4+CD45RO+CD25-. The receptors were sampled from a female donor with breast cancer.

The rearrangement uses TRBV12-3 or TRBV12-4 and TRBJ1-6; tentative D call: TRBD1 (5 bases). CDR3 length equals 14 residues. V was pared by 6 bases and J by 6 bases, with 12 bases between. The CDR3: CASSPSGGNSPLHF. Written as DNA, the CDR3 is TGTGCCAGCAGCCCATCGGGGGGTAATTCACCCCTCCACTTT.

This clonotype showed up just a few times. This chain uses TRBV5-1 with TRBJ1-1; D is unclear. Per the germline V gene, CDR1 is SGHRS and CDR2 is YFSETQ. The V and J ends lost 9 bases and 0 bases respectively, with 12 bases between them. CDR3 size: 13 residues. The CDR3 spells CATSLRVNTEAFF. The CDR3 bases are TGCGCCACCAGTTTAAGGGTGAACACTGAAGCTTTCTTT.

As regards this clonotype: A much larger clone lies a single base off, so this may be a read error. This rearrangement joins TRBV4-3 to TRBJ1-1; D is unclear. The CDR3 has 14 residues. Germline V gene lookup returns CDR1 LGHNA and CDR2 YSLEER. CDR3 protein: CASNQDGTFTEAFF. In DNA form, the CDR3 reads TGCGCCAGCAACCAAGATGGTACGTTCACTGAAGCTTTCTTT.

This rearrangement joins TRBV20-1 to TRBJ2-5, with 8 bases lining up with TRBD1. Losses at the gene ends were 6 bases for V and 5 bases for J; bases not matched to a gene: 11. Germline CDR1 and CDR2: DFQATT and SNEGSKA (reference sequence). The CDR3 extends over 14 amino acids. This CDR3 is CSAPTGAPSETQYF. The CDR3 DNA reads as TGCAGTGCACCGACAGGGGCCCCCTCGGAGACCCAGTACTTC.

This clonotype came up a few times. The chain joins TRBV5-1 to TRBJ2-3; D ambiguous. V dropped 0 bases and J dropped 2 bases, with 7 bases sitting between them. Germline-derived CDR1 and CDR2 are SGHRS and YFSETQ. CDR3 length: 14 residues. DNA for the CDR3: TGCGCCAGCAGCTTGGGCAGGTACACAGATACGCAGTATTTT. Protein: CASSLGRYTDTQYF.

This clonotype was observed a handful of times. The rearrangement links TRBV5-1 to TRBJ2-5, with 9 bases aligning to TRBD1. V lost 4 bases, J lost 2 bases, and 3 bases stayed unmatched. The CDR3 runs to 14 residues. Per the germline V gene, CDR1 is SGHRS and CDR2 is YFSETQ. For the CDR3, the DNA is TGCGCCAGCAGCACCGGACAGGGGCAAGAGACCCAGTACTTC. It translates to CASSTGQGQETQYF.

The chain combines TRBV6-5 with TRBJ2-6, with D unclear. V dropped 2 bases and J dropped 2 bases, with 13 bases sitting between them. The CDR3 spans 17 residues. Per germline, CDR1 MNHEY and CDR2 SVGAGI. CDR3 amino acids: CASSYDRRATGANVLTF. The CDR3 bases are TGTGCCAGCAGTTACGACCGAAGGGCAACTGGGGCCAACGTCCTGACTTTC.

The V gene is TRBV28, the J gene TRBJ2-1, with TRBD1 as a possible D gene (5 bases). Germline V CDR1 and CDR2: MDHEN, SYDVKM. V lost 5 bases, J lost 0 bases, and 11 bases lay in between. The CDR3 runs to 15 residues. The CDR3 nucleotides read TGTGCCAGCAGTATGACAGTCTCCTCCTACAATGAGCAGTTCTTC. The encoded protein is CASSMTVSSYNEQFF.

A few counts support this clonotype. This rearrangement joins TRBV5-1 to TRBJ1-4; no reliable D call. Trimming left V 2 bases short and J 6 bases short, with 11 bases between. The germline V gene encodes CDR1 SGHRS and CDR2 YFSETQ. This CDR3 spans 14 amino acids. CDR3 amino acids: CASSFYEEDEKLFF. The CDR3 nucleotides read TGCGCCAGCAGCTTTTATGAGGAAGATGAAAAACTGTTTTTT.

The chain has TRBV12-3 or TRBV12-4 and TRBJ1-5; 7 nucleotides agree with TRBD1. This CDR3 has 17 residues. Trimming at V came to 6 bases and at J to 0 bases, leaving 11 bases not matched to a gene. The DNA for the CDR3 is TGTGCCAGCAGGAGCAGACAGGGTGGTTATAGCAATCAGCCCCAGCATTTT. It encodes CASRSRQGGYSNQPQHF.

In its sample, this clonotype was seen a few times. J is TRBJ1-5 and V is TRBV12-3 or TRBV12-4; possible D gene TRBD1, 6 bases. The CDR3 consists of 14 residues. The V and J ends lost 0 bases and 4 bases respectively, with 7 bases between them. Here the CDR3 DNA reads TGTGCCAGCAGTTTAGCCCAGGGGAATCAGCCCCAGCATTTT. Translating gives CASSLAQGNQPQHF.

This clonotype was counted a few times. This chain uses TRBV5-6 with TRBJ1-1; D is ambiguous. V lost 2 bases and J lost 1, with 9 bases in between. Germline CDR1 SGHDT, CDR2 YYEEEE. This CDR3 comprises 14 residues. In nucleotides, the CDR3 is TGTGCCAGCAGCTTAGGACGGAAGAACACTGAAGCTTTCTTT. It translates to CASSLGRKNTEAFF.

V gene TRBV4-2 combines with J gene TRBJ2-3, with TRBD1 matching 8 bases. The length of the CDR3 is 16 residues. Losses at the gene ends were 6 bases for V and 2 bases for J; bases not matched to a gene: 10. CDR1 LGHNA and CDR2 YNFKEQ come from the germline V gene. CDR3 bases: TGTGCCAGCAGACTCCAGTGGACAGGGTTCACAGATACGCAGTATTTT. This translates into CASRLQWTGFTDTQYF.

The chain has TRBV9 and TRBJ1-1; D is ambiguous. Germline V lookup: CDR1 SGDLS, CDR2 YYNGEE. Trimming shortened V by 0 bases and J by 3 bases, and 6 bases separated the two germline ends. The CDR3 length is 13 residues. The CDR3 loop is CASSVDKYTEAFF. The CDR3 DNA reads as TGTGCCAGCAGCGTAGACAAGTACACTGAAGCTTTCTTT.

The chain links TRBV5-1 to TRBJ2-1; TRBD1 aligns across 7 bases. V gave up 3 bases and J gave up 3 bases; unmatched junction bases: 3. CDR1 is SGHRS, CDR2 YFSETQ, per germline. The CDR3 runs 14 residues. CDR3 nucleotides: TGCGCCAGCAGCTCCCGGGACAGCTACAATGAGCAGTTCTTC. Translation gives CASSSRDSYNEQFF.

The chain is built from TRBV27 and TRBJ2-1; D uncertain. This CDR3 region has 15 residues. Between the trimmed V and J ends, which lost 4 bases and 2 bases, there was a span of 12 bases. Looked up from germline, CDR1 is MNHEY and CDR2 is SMNVEV (reference sequence). The DNA for the CDR3 is TGTGCCAGCAGTTATGGCCAGAATACCTACAATGAGCAGTTCTTC. This codes for CASSYGQNTYNEQFF.

J is TRBJ1-1 and V is TRBV12-3 or TRBV12-4; D may be TRBD1 (6 bases). V shed 0 bases and J shed 5 bases, with 7 bases lying between them. The CDR3 has 13 residues. Here the CDR3 DNA reads TGTGCCAGCAGTTTAGCGACAGGTACTGAAGCTTTCTTT. This encodes CASSLATGTEAFF.

Only a few counts were recorded for this clonotype. The V call is TRBV6-1, the J call TRBJ1-1; D remains unclear. Trimming took 6 bases from V and 4 from J, leaving 12 bases between them. The CDR3 totals 13 residues. The germline gives CDR1 MNHNS, CDR2 SASEGT. Written as DNA, the CDR3 is TGTGCCAGCAGGAAGGAGGGATTCACTGAAGCTTTCTTT. Its translation: CASRKEGFTEAFF.

This clonotype was detected a few times. The gene calls are TRBV4-2 and TRBJ1-5, with D unresolved. The V end was cut by 4 bases, the J end by 3 bases, with 13 bases between. The CDR3 length is 15 residues. Germline values: CDR1 LGHNA, CDR2 YNFKEQ. The chain's CDR3 is CASSRSGRFNQPQHF. For the CDR3, the DNA is TGTGCCAGCAGCCGAAGTGGACGGTTCAATCAGCCCCAGCATTTT.

This clonotype was seen only a few times. The gene calls are TRBV14 and TRBJ2-7; D is ambiguous. The CDR3 contains 14 residues. Deletions cut 1 base from V and 0 bases from J, with 7 bases between. The germline V gene encodes CDR1 SGHDN and CDR2 FVKESK. Here the CDR3 reads CASSQARSSYEQYF. Here the CDR3 DNA reads TGTGCCAGCAGCCAAGCGCGGTCCTCCTACGAGCAGTACTTC.